This entry features one TCR beta chain sequence. Its recognized antigen is unknown. The record has no base qualities; no much larger clone is one base away. This sample is drawn from a study of T cell changes during pregnancy in multiple sclerosis (dated by TCRdb to between 2018 and 2020). Regarding the research as a whole: In women with multiple sclerosis, the researchers looked at how the T cell repertoire shifted as pregnancy progressed.

Library preparation employed the immunoSEQ multiplex PCR assay. In its TCRdb copy, this immuneACCESS table keeps in-frame sequences only and misses some clones. Where compared with another copy, unresolved V genes explain less than half of these, and the others have no known cause. Present in this sample are about 64,000 clones, just over 90% of which were seen just once. The ten top clones hold approximately 1.2% of the sample. Inclusive of the bounding cysteine and phenylalanine, the CDR3 is 11 residues long. Of all the DNA, just the CDR3 is kept, 33 bases in frame from base 1. V is reduced by 4 bases and J by 5 bases, leaving a spacing of 6 bases between them. Taken from the germline V gene, the CDR1 and CDR2 loops are SGHTS and YDEGEE.

The rearranged segments are TRBV5-8 and TRBJ2-5, with no reliable assignment of the D segment. This TCR came from a female donor with multiple sclerosis, enrolled in a pregnancy study. The material sequenced was peripheral blood, taken in the second trimester of pregnancy. The nucleotide sequence is given as TGTGCCAGCAGCCCTTCCGAGACCCAGTACTTC. This sequence encodes CASSPSETQYF.